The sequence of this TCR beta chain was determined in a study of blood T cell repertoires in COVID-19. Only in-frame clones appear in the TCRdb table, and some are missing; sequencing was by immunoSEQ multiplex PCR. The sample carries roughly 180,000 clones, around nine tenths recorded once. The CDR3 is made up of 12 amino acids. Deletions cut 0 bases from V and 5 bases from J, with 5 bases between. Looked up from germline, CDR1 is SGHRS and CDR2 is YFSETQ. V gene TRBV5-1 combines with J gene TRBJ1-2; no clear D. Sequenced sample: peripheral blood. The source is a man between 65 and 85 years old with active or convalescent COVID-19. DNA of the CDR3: TGCGCCAGCAGCTTGGCGGGGTATGGCTACACCTTC. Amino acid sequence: CASSLAGYGYTF. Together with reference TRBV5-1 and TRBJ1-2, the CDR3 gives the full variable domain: KAGVTQTPRYLIKTRGQQVTLSCSPISGHRSVSWYQQTPGQGLQFLFEYFSETQRNKGNFPGRFSGRQFSNSRSEMNVSTLELGDSALYLCASSLAGYGYTFGSGTRLTVV.